This T cell receptor (beta chain) derives from a study of cytomegalovirus exposure and HLA in healthy donors. PCR amplification relied on 60 Vbeta primers (plus 13 Jbeta primers). Only in-frame clones appear in the TCRdb table, and some are missing; sequencing was by immunoSEQ multiplex PCR. The sample table sets out roughly 50,000 clones. This CDR3 has 16 residues. From germline, CDR1 is MNHEY and CDR2 SMNVEV (reference sequence). With V trimmed by 7 bases and J by 5 bases, 13 bases remained unmatched. The sample taken for sequencing was PBMCs. This receptor was identified in a male donor in good health and CMV-seropositive. V usage is TRBV27 and J usage is TRBJ2-3; 9 bases are a match to TRBD1. In DNA, the CDR3 is TGTGCCAGCAACACACAGGGGGCCGGTTTTTTAGATACGCAGTATTTT. It codes for CASNTQGAGFLDTQYF.